This T cell receptor (beta chain) was found in a study of response to subunit inactivated influenza vaccine. Overall study results and limits: A suggestion made by the authors is that each seasonal influenza vaccination recruits few new T cells.

This clonotype occurred many times. What it binds is not known. TCRdb re-derived calls from the RT-PCR reads in MiXCR, one entry per CDR3 protein. The data show under 800,000 distinct CDR3 sequences, about 15% seen once. This CDR3 region has 16 residues. Germline CDR1 reads SGHAT; CDR2 reads FQNNGV. V lost 0 bases, J lost 5 bases, and 16 bases lay in between. This TCR was sampled from a man aged 45-65 years who received an inactivated influenza vaccine. The source material was PBMCs from blood, sampled about 14 days before vaccination. The rearrangement links TRBV11-2 to TRBJ2-5; D may be TRBD1 or TRBD2 (5 bases each). The DNA for the CDR3 is TGTGCCAGCAGCTTAGAGCGAGGGCAGGGTGTCGAGACCCAGTACTTC. Protein: CASSLERGQGVETQYF.